Listed below are T cell receptor beta chains from one sample, sequenced in a study of shared clonotypes between healthy human individuals. Method: immunoSEQ multiplex PCR; TCRdb's copy keeps in-frame clones and lacks some. The sample holds around 2.1 million clones, about 92% seen once. Sequenced: naive CD8+ T cells from PBMCs. Source of these receptors: a man younger than 35 in good health. Some clones in this sample may be carry-over from other donors' samples. Both conserved end residues are part of each CDR3. Each record gives: clone size, D gene, V gene, J gene, CDR3 protein, CDR3 DNA. The D gene is left open where the match is weak. Not all rows give a size; the values are once, few, many and, for expanded clones, a class.

clone_size: .; d_call: TRBD2; v_call: TRBV7-9; j_call: TRBJ2-1; cdr3_aa: CASSFALAGEVYNEQFF; cdr3_nt: TGTGCCAGCAGCTTCGCTTTAGCGGGAGAAGTCTACAATGAGCAGTTCTTC
clone_size: .; d_call: .; v_call: TRBV28; j_call: TRBJ2-7; cdr3_aa: CASSFGFTYEQYF; cdr3_nt: TGTGCCAGCAGTTTTGGGTTTACCTACGAGCAGTACTTC
clone_size: .; d_call: .; v_call: TRBV25-1; j_call: TRBJ2-6; cdr3_aa: CASMMGPRSNVLTF; cdr3_nt: TGTGCCAGCATGATGGGGCCTCGTTCCAACGTCCTGACTTTC
clone_size: .; d_call: TRBD2; v_call: TRBV6-5; j_call: TRBJ2-7; cdr3_aa: CASGGEREYGEQYF; cdr3_nt: TGTGCCAGCGGGGGGGAGCGGGAGTACGGCGAGCAGTACTTC
clone_size: once; d_call: TRBD2; v_call: TRBV27; j_call: TRBJ2-1; cdr3_aa: CASGGLAGAVPYNEQFF; cdr3_nt: TGTGCCTCTGGCGGACTAGCGGGAGCAGTCCCCTACAATGAGCAGTTCTTC
clone_size: .; d_call: .; v_call: TRBV10-3; j_call: TRBJ2-2; cdr3_aa: CAISDGTGELFF; cdr3_nt: TGTGCCATCAGTGACGGCACCGGGGAGCTGTTTTTT
clone_size: .; d_call: TRBD1; v_call: TRBV9; j_call: TRBJ2-7; cdr3_aa: CASSPWDRASEQYF; cdr3_nt: TGTGCCAGCAGCCCCTGGGACAGGGCCTCCGAGCAGTACTTC
clone_size: .; d_call: TRBD1; v_call: TRBV5-6; j_call: TRBJ2-1; cdr3_aa: CASSWEPGQGINEQFF; cdr3_nt: TGTGCCAGCAGCTGGGAACCGGGACAGGGAATTAATGAGCAGTTCTTC
clone_size: .; d_call: .; v_call: TRBV29-1; j_call: TRBJ2-1; cdr3_aa: CSVEALPGTGTGELAGEQFF; cdr3_nt: TGCAGCGTTGAAGCCCTCCCGGGGACAGGGACAGGTGAACTAGCGGGGGAGCAGTTCTTC
clone_size: .; d_call: TRBD1; v_call: TRBV27; j_call: TRBJ2-3; cdr3_aa: CASSFTGASDTQYF; cdr3_nt: TGTGCCAGCAGTTTTACAGGGGCCAGTGATACGCAGTATTTT
clone_size: .; d_call: .; v_call: TRBV9; j_call: TRBJ1-2; cdr3_aa: CASSVGQTNYGYTF; cdr3_nt: TGTGCCAGCAGCGTGGGGCAGACCAACTATGGCTACACCTTC
clone_size: .; d_call: .; v_call: TRBV29-1; j_call: TRBJ2-2; cdr3_aa: CSVLVSNTGELFF; cdr3_nt: TGCAGCGTTTTGGTTTCGAACACCGGGGAGCTGTTTTTT
clone_size: .; d_call: .; v_call: TRBV6-5; j_call: TRBJ1-1; cdr3_aa: CASTPQGGGDVAFF; cdr3_nt: TGTGCCAGCACCCCCCAGGGAGGTGGAGATGTGGCTTTCTTT
clone_size: .; d_call: .; v_call: TRBV7-9; j_call: TRBJ2-1; cdr3_aa: CASSLALVDGNNEQFF; cdr3_nt: TGTGCCAGCAGCTTAGCGTTGGTTGACGGTAACAATGAGCAGTTCTTC
clone_size: once; d_call: TRBD2; v_call: TRBV7-9; j_call: TRBJ2-2; cdr3_aa: CASSPRRGSGTNTGELFF; cdr3_nt: TGTGCCAGCAGCCCCCGGCGAGGAAGCGGGACGAACACCGGGGAGCTGTTTTTT
clone_size: once; d_call: TRBD2; v_call: TRBV10-3; j_call: TRBJ2-1; cdr3_aa: CAISPTSGTSGQPSYNEQFF; cdr3_nt: TGTGCCATCAGTCCCACTTCCGGGACTAGCGGTCAACCCTCCTACAATGAGCAGTTCTTC
clone_size: once; d_call: .; v_call: TRBV9; j_call: TRBJ1-6; cdr3_aa: CASSEYPGESYNSPLHF; cdr3_nt: TGTGCCAGCAGCGAGTACCCGGGGGAGTCCTATAATTCACCCCTCCACTTT
clone_size: .; d_call: .; v_call: TRBV25-1; j_call: TRBJ1-3; cdr3_aa: CASSEFGEGLSGNTIYF; cdr3_nt: TGTGCCAGCAGTGAATTTGGGGAGGGCCTCTCTGGAAACACCATATATTTT
clone_size: .; d_call: .; v_call: TRBV7-9; j_call: TRBJ2-5; cdr3_aa: CASSLMVANARRGGETQYF; cdr3_nt: TGTGCCAGCAGCTTAATGGTGGCGAACGCCCGCCGTGGAGGAGAGACCCAGTACTTC
clone_size: .; d_call: TRBD1; v_call: TRBV28; j_call: TRBJ1-2; cdr3_aa: CASRATGTYGYTF; cdr3_nt: TGTGCCAGCAGGGCGACAGGGACGTATGGCTACACCTTC
clone_size: .; d_call: .; v_call: TRBV6-5; j_call: TRBJ2-7; cdr3_aa: CASSYSTGSRVYEQYF; cdr3_nt: TGTGCCAGCAGTTACTCCACAGGGAGTCGGGTCTACGAGCAGTACTTC
clone_size: .; d_call: .; v_call: TRBV10-3; j_call: TRBJ1-3; cdr3_aa: CAILLGGSGNTIYF; cdr3_nt: TGTGCCATCCTCCTTGGTGGCTCTGGAAACACCATATATTTT
clone_size: .; d_call: .; v_call: TRBV11-2; j_call: TRBJ2-1; cdr3_aa: CASSSGPRPKYNEQFF; cdr3_nt: TGTGCCAGCAGCTCAGGGCCTAGGCCCAAATACAATGAGCAGTTCTTC
clone_size: .; d_call: .; v_call: TRBV5-6; j_call: TRBJ2-7; cdr3_aa: CASSFGGYEQYF; cdr3_nt: TGTGCCAGCAGCTTCGGTGGCTACGAGCAGTACTTC
clone_size: .; d_call: .; v_call: TRBV2; j_call: TRBJ2-7; cdr3_aa: CASTRGAGSGVHEQYF; cdr3_nt: TGTGCCAGCACCCGGGGCGCGGGATCGGGTGTCCACGAGCAGTACTTC
clone_size: .; d_call: .; v_call: TRBV30; j_call: TRBJ1-1; cdr3_aa: CAWRPYSEGTEAFF; cdr3_nt: TGTGCCTGGAGGCCATACTCCGAGGGGACTGAAGCTTTCTTT
clone_size: .; d_call: .; v_call: TRBV28; j_call: TRBJ2-5; cdr3_aa: CASSFLAFNDGETQYF; cdr3_nt: TGTGCCAGCAGTTTTCTCGCATTCAACGATGGAGAGACCCAGTACTTC
clone_size: .; d_call: .; v_call: TRBV15; j_call: TRBJ2-7; cdr3_aa: CATSMTESYEQYF; cdr3_nt: TGTGCCACCAGCATGACAGAATCCTACGAGCAGTACTTC
clone_size: .; d_call: .; v_call: TRBV18; j_call: TRBJ2-1; cdr3_aa: CASSRQGNIQKYSYNEQFF; cdr3_nt: TGTGCCAGCTCACGGCAGGGAAATATTCAAAAATATTCCTACAATGAGCAGTTCTTC
clone_size: .; d_call: TRBD1; v_call: TRBV19; j_call: TRBJ2-7; cdr3_aa: CASSTSGTGLDEQYF; cdr3_nt: TGTGCCAGTAGTACCTCCGGGACAGGGCTCGACGAGCAGTACTTC
clone_size: .; d_call: .; v_call: TRBV27; j_call: TRBJ1-1; cdr3_aa: CASSLQGSNTEAFF; cdr3_nt: TGTGCCAGCAGTCTACAAGGCTCGAACACTGAAGCTTTCTTT
clone_size: .; d_call: .; v_call: TRBV19; j_call: TRBJ2-3; cdr3_aa: CATTLGAGDTQYF; cdr3_nt: TGTGCCACCACCCTAGGGGCAGGAGATACGCAGTATTTT
clone_size: .; d_call: .; v_call: TRBV27; j_call: TRBJ2-1; cdr3_aa: CASSLLPPNEQFF; cdr3_nt: TGTGCCAGCAGTTTATTGCCCCCCAATGAGCAGTTCTTC
clone_size: .; d_call: TRBD1; v_call: TRBV11-3; j_call: TRBJ2-2; cdr3_aa: CASSLSRGSTGELFF; cdr3_nt: TGTGCCAGCAGCTTGTCCAGGGGGAGCACCGGGGAGCTGTTTTTT
clone_size: .; d_call: .; v_call: TRBV12-5; j_call: TRBJ2-2; cdr3_aa: CASALGGSITGELFF; cdr3_nt: TGTGCTAGTGCCCTCGGAGGCAGCATCACCGGGGAGCTGTTTTTT
clone_size: .; d_call: TRBD1; v_call: TRBV7-9; j_call: TRBJ2-2; cdr3_aa: CASRTDRGVSTGELFF; cdr3_nt: TGTGCCAGCAGGACGGACAGGGGGGTGAGCACCGGGGAGCTGTTTTTT
clone_size: .; d_call: .; v_call: TRBV27; j_call: TRBJ2-3; cdr3_aa: CASSPTGADTQYF; cdr3_nt: TGTGCCAGCAGTCCAACCGGGGCAGATACGCAGTATTTT
clone_size: .; d_call: .; v_call: TRBV7-9; j_call: TRBJ1-1; cdr3_aa: CASSWGEMNTEAFF; cdr3_nt: TGTGCCAGCAGCTGGGGGGAGATGAACACTGAAGCTTTCTTT
clone_size: .; d_call: .; v_call: TRBV27; j_call: TRBJ1-5; cdr3_aa: CASSLVGSNQPQHF; cdr3_nt: TGTGCCAGCAGTCTGGTCGGGTCCAATCAGCCCCAGCATTTT
clone_size: .; d_call: .; v_call: TRBV29-1; j_call: TRBJ2-5; cdr3_aa: CSVELGAYGEIGETQYF; cdr3_nt: TGCAGCGTTGAATTGGGGGCTTATGGGGAGATTGGAGAGACCCAGTACTTC
clone_size: .; d_call: .; v_call: TRBV25-1; j_call: TRBJ2-3; cdr3_aa: CASSEDHRGIHTDTQYF; cdr3_nt: TGTGCCAGCAGTGAAGATCATCGGGGAATCCACACAGATACGCAGTATTTT